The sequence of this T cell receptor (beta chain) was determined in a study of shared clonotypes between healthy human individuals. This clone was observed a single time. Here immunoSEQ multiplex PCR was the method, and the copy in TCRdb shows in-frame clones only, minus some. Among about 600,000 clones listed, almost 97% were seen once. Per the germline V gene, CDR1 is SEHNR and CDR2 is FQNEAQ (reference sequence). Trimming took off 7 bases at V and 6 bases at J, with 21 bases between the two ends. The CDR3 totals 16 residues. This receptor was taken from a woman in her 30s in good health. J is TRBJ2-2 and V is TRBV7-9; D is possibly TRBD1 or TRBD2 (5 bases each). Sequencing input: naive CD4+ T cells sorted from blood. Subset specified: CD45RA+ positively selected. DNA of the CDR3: TGTGCCAGCATCCCACGGTTAGGGACGCACGCCGGGGAGCTGTTTTTT. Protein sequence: CASIPRLGTHAGELFF.